Below are 20 T cell receptor beta chains sequenced from a single sample in a study of blood T cell repertoires in COVID-19. Method: immunoSEQ multiplex PCR; TCRdb's copy keeps in-frame clones and lacks some. The sample holds under 300,000 clones, 80% to 85% seen once. The sample comprised peripheral blood. These receptors all stem from a woman in her forties who had recovered from COVID-19.

The chain joins TRBV25-1 to TRBJ2-7; perhaps TRBD1 as D (5 bases). The length of the CDR3 is 14 residues. V lost 3 bases to trimming and J lost 3 bases, with 12 bases between them. CDR1 is MGHDK and CDR2 is SYGVNS in the germline V gene. The DNA for the CDR3 is TGTGCCAGCAGTGATTACCTAACAGGCTACGAGCAGTACTTC. It codes for CASSDYLTGYEQYF.

This clone occurred once. V gene TRBV19 combines with J gene TRBJ1-1; a possible D gene is TRBD1 (5 bases). CDR3 length equals 14 residues. Germline assignment: CDR1 LNHDA and CDR2 SQIVND (reference sequence). The germline V and J ends were trimmed by 1 base and 1 base, with 7 bases remaining between them. CDR3 residues: CASSIVGPNTEAFF. The CDR3 bases are TGTGCCAGTAGTATAGTGGGGCCGAACACTGAAGCTTTCTTT.

This clone came up once. The J gene is TRBJ1-1, the V gene TRBV19, with D unclear. CDR1 and CDR2 (germline): LNHDA, SQIVND (reference sequence). V gave up 3 bases and J gave up 0 bases, with 8 bases separating them. The CDR3 runs to 14 residues. Here the CDR3 DNA reads TGTGCCAGTAGTATGGGCACGATGAACACTGAAGCTTTCTTT. Translating it yields CASSMGTMNTEAFF. The full variable domain, with the rest looked up from reference TRBV19 and TRBJ1-1, is DGGITQSPKYLFRKEGQNVTLSCEQNLNHDAMYWYRQDPGQGLRLIYYSQIVNDFQKGDIAEGYSVSREKKESFPLTVTSAQKNPTAFYLCASSMGTMNTEAFFGQGTRLTVV.

This chain uses TRBV2 with TRBJ2-5, with D tentatively TRBD1 (6 bases). Trimming took off 5 bases at V and 13 bases at J, with 23 bases between the two ends. Germline values: CDR1 SNHLY, CDR2 FYNNEI. The CDR3 length is 14 residues. The CDR3 protein is CASSPSQTGRQGYF. The CDR3 DNA is TGTGCCAGCAGTCCCTCCCAGACAGGCCGGCAGGGGTACTTC.

The chain joins TRBV28 to TRBJ2-7, with 8 bases matching TRBD2. CDR3 length: 15 residues. Germline trimming cut 4 bases from V and 0 bases from J; bases unmatched to any gene: 5. CDR1 MDHEN and CDR2 SYDVKM come from the germline V gene. The CDR3 reads CASSSFGGGSYEQYF. DNA of the CDR3: TGTGCCAGCAGTTCCTTCGGGGGGGGCTCCTACGAGCAGTACTTC. The variable domain in full, completed from reference TRBV28 and TRBJ2-7, reads DVKVTQSSRYLVKRTGEKVFLECVQDMDHENMFWYRQDPGLGLRLIYFSYDVKMKEKGDIPEGYSVSREKKERFSLILESASTNQTSMYLCASSSFGGGSYEQYFGPGTRLTVT.

Turning to this clone: Other DNA sequences in this specimen translate into the identical CDR3. This chain links TRBV24-1 with TRBJ1-2; TRBD1 matches 8 bases. After removal of 3 bases from V and 1 base from J, the junction contained 3 bases not matched to a gene. CDR1 is KGHDR and CDR2 is SFDVKD in the germline V gene. CDR3 length: 15 residues. CDR3 in amino acids: CATSDPGTGNYGYTF. CDR3 sequence (DNA): TGTGCCACCAGTGATCCCGGGACAGGTAACTATGGCTACACCTTC.

In its sample, this clone was seen once. The chain is built from TRBV18 and TRBJ2-5; 7 bases line up with TRBD1. CDR1 is KGHSH, CDR2 LQKENI, per germline. CDR3 size: 15 residues. V lost 0 bases, J lost 3 bases, and 4 bases stayed unmatched. The CDR3 protein is CASSPPQGRKETQYF. The CDR3 region has the DNA TGTGCCAGCTCACCACCACAGGGGCGGAAAGAGACCCAGTACTTC.

This clone showed up just once. J is TRBJ1-5 and V is TRBV4-2, with 8 bases aligning to TRBD1. The V and J ends lost 0 bases and 7 bases, in that order; junction bases with no gene match: 5. From germline, CDR1 is LGHNA and CDR2 YNFKEQ. The CDR3 is 15 amino acids. The CDR3 sequence is CASSQEGQGSQPQHF. The CDR3 DNA follows: TGTGCCAGCAGCCAAGAAGGACAGGGTAGCCAGCCCCAGCATTTT.

The chain has TRBV6-5 and TRBJ2-5; possibly TRBD2 for D (7 bases). V lost 2 bases and J lost 1, with 8 bases in between. The length of the CDR3 is 14 residues. CDR1 and CDR2 (germline): MNHEY, SVGAGI. CDR3 loop: CASSYGGAQETQYF. The DNA of the CDR3 is TGTGCCAGCAGTTACGGGGGGGCCCAAGAGACCCAGTACTTC.

The chain uses TRBV7-9 and TRBJ1-4; D not certain. Trimming took 1 base from V and 14 from J, leaving 11 bases between them. The CDR3 runs to 12 residues. Germline V lookup: CDR1 SEHNR, CDR2 FQNEAQ (reference sequence). The CDR3 protein is CASSLDTQALFF. The CDR3 bases are TGTGCCAGCAGCTTAGATACTCAGGCCCTGTTTTTT.

This clone was picked up one time. The rearrangement links TRBV29-1 to TRBJ2-1; 8 nucleotides line up with TRBD2. Trimming removed 4 bases from V and 5 bases from J; junction bases left unmatched: 10. The CDR3 consists of 15 residues. CDR1 is SQVTM and CDR2 is ANQGSEA in the germline V gene. As DNA, the CDR3 is TGCAGCGTTGGAATCGGGGGGGCCTGGAACAATGAGCAGTTCTTC. This encodes CSVGIGGAWNNEQFF.

The rearrangement uses TRBV30 and TRBJ2-5; D not resolved. Trimming took 0 bases from V and 1 from J, leaving 12 bases between them. The germline V gene has CDR1 GTSNPN and CDR2 SVGIG (reference sequence). This CDR3 has 15 residues. The CDR3 DNA reads TGTGCCTGGAGTGTAATATGGAACAGCCAAGAGACCCAGTACTTC. Its protein product is CAWSVIWNSQETQYF.

This chain uses TRBV19 with TRBJ2-5; D not resolved. The V end was cut by 3 bases, the J end by 0 bases, with 5 bases between. CDR1 LNHDA and CDR2 SQIVND come from the germline V gene (reference sequence). The CDR3 runs 13 residues. The CDR3 sequence is CASSIRYQETQYF. In nucleotides, the CDR3 is TGTGCCAGTAGTATCCGGTACCAAGAGACCCAGTACTTC.

The sample holds a few counts of this clone. J is TRBJ1-6 and V is TRBV5-1, with 7 bases lining up with TRBD1. J gave up 10 bases and V 0 bases, and 10 bases lay outside the gene matches. CDR3 length: 16 amino acids. CDR1 is SGHRS, CDR2 YFSETQ, per germline. The chain's CDR3 is CASSLGGGPFGSPLHF. The CDR3 DNA follows: TGCGCCAGCAGCTTGGGAGGGGGCCCTTTTGGATCACCCCTCCACTTT.

J is TRBJ2-7 and V is TRBV15, with TRBD2 matching 7 bases. The trim removed 3 bases at V and 0 bases at J, leaving 8 bases unmatched. Germline V gene data show CDR1 as LNHNV and CDR2 as YYDKDF (reference sequence). CDR3 length equals 16 residues. The CDR3 region has the DNA TGTGCCACCAGCAGGTCCTGGGGCGGGGGCTCCTACGAGCAGTACTTC. It translates to CATSRSWGGGSYEQYF.

The V call is TRBV12-3 or TRBV12-4, the J call TRBJ1-2, with D uncertain. The CDR3 has 12 amino acids. V gave up 4 bases and J gave up 5 bases, with 8 bases separating them. Here the CDR3 reads CASSSTGYGYTF. The CDR3 nucleotides read TGTGCCAGCAGTTCGACGGGTTATGGCTACACCTTC.

The V and J genes are TRBV5-1 and TRBJ2-1; 9 bases agree with TRBD1. With V trimmed by 4 bases and J by 1 base, 6 bases remained unmatched. This CDR3 is built from 16 residues. The germline V gene has CDR1 SGHRS and CDR2 YFSETQ. This chain's CDR3 is CASSLQGALSYNEQFF. The CDR3 DNA sequence: TGCGCCAGCAGCCTACAGGGGGCCCTTTCCTACAATGAGCAGTTCTTC.

The chain recombines TRBV10-1 with TRBJ2-2, with no clear D. Trimming took 3 bases from V and 3 from J, leaving 14 bases between them. This CDR3 is built from 16 residues. Germline CDR1 reads WNHNN; CDR2 reads SYGVQD (reference sequence). This CDR3 is CASSDLLYFDTGELFF. The CDR3 DNA reads as TGCGCCAGCAGTGATTTATTGTATTTTGACACCGGGGAGCTGTTTTTT.

The V and J genes are TRBV2 and TRBJ1-2, with 7 bases fitting TRBD1. CDR3 length: 14 residues. The V and J ends lost 5 bases and 2 bases, in that order; junction bases with no gene match: 5. Germline V gives CDR1 SNHLY, CDR2 FYNNEI. This chain's CDR3 is CASSYRDRNYGYTF. For the CDR3, the DNA is TGTGCCAGCAGTTACCGGGACAGAAACTATGGCTACACCTTC.

The chain couples TRBV3-1 (or the pseudogene TRBV3-2) to TRBJ2-1; 7 bases fit TRBD2. The CDR3 runs to 16 residues. The germline gives CDR1 LGHDT, CDR2 YNNKEL (reference sequence). V trimming: 2 bases; J trimming: 3 bases; junction bases outside the gene matches: 7. The CDR3 bases are TGTGCCAGCAGCCAAATCGGGGGGTCTAACTACAATGAGCAGTTCTTC. Protein sequence: CASSQIGGSNYNEQFF.